This T cell receptor beta chain stems from a study of cytomegalovirus exposure and HLA in healthy donors. Study summary: From donors who were HLA-typed, an early data release held around 85 million unique TCRs.

The PCR ran on 60 Vbeta and 13 Jbeta primers. Repertoires were generated with immunoSEQ multiplex PCR, while TCRdb's copy carries only in-frame clones and drops some. The data show over 150,000 clones, with around 80% seen just once and 1% held by the top ten. The CDR3 is made up of 14 amino acids. The V gene lost 3 bases and the J gene lost 7 bases, with 15 bases spanning the gap. Per germline, CDR1 SGDLS and CDR2 YYNGEE. The clonotype originates from a woman in her 50s in good health and CMV-seropositive. Sequencing was performed on PBMCs. The chain links TRBV9 to TRBJ2-3; D unclear. The CDR3 loop reads CASSGLTVPHTQYF. The CDR3 region has the DNA TGTGCCAGCAGCGGTCTCACAGTCCCACATACGCAGTATTTT.